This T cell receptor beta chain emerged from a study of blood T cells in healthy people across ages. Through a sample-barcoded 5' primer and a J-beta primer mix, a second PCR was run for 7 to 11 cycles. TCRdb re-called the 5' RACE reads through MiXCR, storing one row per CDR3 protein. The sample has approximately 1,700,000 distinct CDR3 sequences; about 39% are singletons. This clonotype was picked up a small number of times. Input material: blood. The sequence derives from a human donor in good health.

This CDR3 reads CAISVTKQETQYF. The DNA for the CDR3 is TGTGCCATCAGTGTGACCAAGCAAGAGACCCAGTACTTC. The chain combines TRBV10-3 with TRBJ2-5; D uncertain. The CDR3 totals 13 residues. CDR1 is ENHRY, CDR2 SYGVKD, per germline. Trimming shortened V by 4 bases and J by 2 bases, and 8 bases separated the two germline ends.